Presented here are 3 T cell receptor beta chains from one specimen sequenced in a study of blood T cells in healthy people across ages. Then a second PCR, running roughly 6 to 11 cycles, was carried out with a sample-barcoded 5' primer and a J-beta primer mix. TCRdb reprocessed the 5' RACE reads with MiXCR, giving one entry per CDR3 protein. The sample carries about 1.5 million distinct CDR3 sequences, 42% recorded once. Sequencing was carried out using blood. Receptors originate from a woman between 18 and 29 years old in good health.

The gene calls are TRBV7-6 and TRBJ2-5; TRBD2 is a possible D gene (5 bases). The V end lost 4 bases, the J end lost 6 bases, and 12 bases lay between the germline ends. The CDR3 extends over 13 amino acids. Germline V gene sequence: CDR1 SGHVS, CDR2 FNYEAQ. Here the CDR3 reads CASSSPPGKTQYF. CDR3 DNA sequence: TGTGCCAGCAGCTCACCACCGGGGAAGACCCAGTACTTC. Based on the CDR3 plus reference TRBV7-6 and TRBJ2-5, the full variable domain is GAGVSQSPRYKVTKRGQDVALRCDPISGHVSLYWYRQALGQGPEFLTYFNYEAQQDKSGLPNDRFSAERPEGSISTLTIQRTEQRDSAMYRCASSSPPGKTQYFGPGTRLLVL.

This clonotype was recorded only once. This chain joins TRBV6-6 and TRBJ1-2, with 9 bases that match TRBD1. This CDR3 contains 15 residues. Germline V gene lookup returns CDR1 MNHNY and CDR2 SVGAGI (reference sequence). The V and J ends lost 0 bases and 6 bases, in that order; junction bases with no gene match: 5. CDR3 loop: CASSYSGTGLHGYTF. Here the CDR3 DNA reads TGTGCCAGCAGTTACTCCGGGACAGGGCTCCATGGCTACACCTTC.

As regards this clonotype: The germline gene is not matched at one end of the junction; a read error may be the cause. The V call is TRBV20-1, the J call TRBJ2-5; maybe TRBD1 (5 bases). The CDR3 runs to 11 residues. Germline loops: CDR1 DFQATT, CDR2 SNEGSKA (reference sequence). CDR3 protein: CSAGAQETQYF. DNA of the CDR3: TGCAGTGCTGGGGCGCAAGAGACCCAGTACTTT.